The T cell receptor beta chain under discussion was sequenced for a study of CXCR3-negative and CXCR3-positive naive CD8 T cells. The CDR3 totals 12 residues. Looked up from germline, CDR1 is LGHNA and CDR2 is YSLEER. The libraries of TRB cDNA were constructed through 5' RACE using UMI labels. TCRdb re-analyzed the 5' RACE reads; it lists each CDR3 protein once, without DNA. There are 45,000 to 75,000 distinct CDR3 sequences in the sample, with around 0.45% held by the top ten. Sequencing input: naive CXCR3- CD8+ T cells from blood. The sample's subset: CD45RO-CCR7+CD27+CD95- naive CD8+ T cells lacking CXCR3 (TNR3-). This chain joins TRBV4-3 and TRBJ2-7. The clonotype comes from a human donor in good health. Some clones in this sample may be carry-over from other donors' samples. Here the CDR3 reads CASSQEGRNPYF.